This passage covers 3 T cell receptor beta chains from one sample sequenced in a study of patients and donors after allogeneic stem cell transplantation. TCRdb reanalysed the RT-PCR reads using MiXCR and keeps one entry per CDR3 protein. The sample has roughly 940,000 distinct CDR3 sequences, more than 15% seen once; the top ten hold 5.5% to 6.5%. Material: blood, either unsorted or a sorted T cell fraction (not recorded which). The receptor set was obtained from a human donor who was either an allogeneic HSCT recipient or a stem cell or donor lymphocyte infusion donor (not recorded which). It is not recorded whose cells these are; they may come from a transplant donor.

The CDR3 DNA follows: TGTGCCAGCAGCTCCTGGACAGGGAGGGCAGAAACTAATGAAAAACTGTTTTTT. Encoded protein: CASSSWTGRAETNEKLFF. The V call is TRBV11-2, the J call TRBJ1-4; 8 nucleotides match TRBD1. The junction had 11 bases not matched to a gene; V was cut back by 4 bases and J by 1 base. The CDR3 totals 18 residues. CDR1 and CDR2 from the germline V gene are SGHAT and FQNNGV.

CDR3 nucleotide sequence: TGCAGTGCCGCTTCGGGGCAAGGCACTGAAGCTTTCTTT. This gives the protein CSAASGQGTEAFF. The V gene is TRBV20-1, the J gene TRBJ1-1; possible D gene TRBD1, 5 bases. Germline CDR1 and CDR2: DFQATT and SNEGSKA (reference sequence). The length of the CDR3 is 13 residues. The germline V and J ends were trimmed by 6 bases and 4 bases, with 15 bases remaining between them.

V is TRBV27 and J is TRBJ2-1; TRBD1 matches 8 bases. Per the germline V gene, CDR1 is MNHEY and CDR2 is SMNVEV (reference sequence). The V gene end was trimmed by 3 bases and the J gene end by 0 bases; junction bases not matched to a gene: 7. This CDR3 has 17 amino acids. The CDR3, as DNA: TGTGCCAGCAGTTTCCCCAGGGGGCGGAGCTCCTACAATGAGCAGTTCTTC. Its protein product is CASSFPRGRSSYNEQFF.